This entry describes one T cell receptor (beta chain). Data came from immunoSEQ multiplex PCR; TCRdb stores just in-frame clones and leaves some out. The table has about 110,000 clones, roughly 92% seen once. This entry is derived from a study of siplizumab effects on memory and regulatory T cells. V lost 2 bases to trimming and J lost 0 bases, with 8 bases between them. Germline assignment: CDR1 KGHSH and CDR2 LQKENI. The CDR3 sequence is 15 residues long. The sequencing input was CD4+ T cells sorted from blood. This TCR was sampled from a human donor in good health. The chain recombines TRBV18 with TRBJ1-3; D remains unclear. The CDR3 sequence: CASSPWQDSGNTIYF. The CDR3 nucleotides read TGTGCCAGCTCACCATGGCAGGACTCTGGAAACACCATATATTTT.